Listed here are 30 T cell receptor beta chains from one sample, sequenced in a study of T cell responses to AZD1222 COVID-19 vaccine. Produced via immunoSEQ multiplex PCR; TCRdb's table is partial and in-frame only. The sample lists roughly 110,000 clones, about 93% occurring once. This sample comprised peripheral blood, obtained 28 days after the second AZD1222 dose. These receptors came from an adult who received the AZD1222 COVID-19 vaccine.

This chain links TRBV6-4 with TRBJ2-1; TRBD2 matches 7 bases. V was clipped by 3 bases and J by 3 bases; unmatched bases: 5. The CDR3 is 15 amino acids. Germline lookup yields CDR1 MRHNA and CDR2 SNTAGT. The CDR3 is CASSELAGVYNEQFF. In DNA, the CDR3 is TGTGCCAGCAGTGAATTAGCGGGTGTCTACAATGAGCAGTTCTTC.

The chain uses TRBV11-3 and TRBJ2-2, with D unresolved. This CDR3 comprises 14 residues. Germline CDR1 and CDR2: SGHNT and YENEEA. Trimming took off 1 base at V and 2 bases at J, with 5 bases between the two ends. CDR3 sequence (DNA): TGTGCCAGCAGCTTAGGACCCAACACCGGGGAGCTGTTTTTT. Translation: CASSLGPNTGELFF.

The V and J genes are TRBV5-8 and TRBJ1-6; 9 bases agree with TRBD1. The CDR3 runs to 16 residues. The trim removed 3 bases at V and 7 bases at J, leaving 8 bases unmatched. Germline CDR1 and CDR2: SGHTS and YDEGEE. The CDR3 loop reads CASSYSGTGYNSPLHF. The CDR3 DNA reads as TGTGCCAGCAGCTATTCCGGGACAGGGTACAATTCACCCCTCCACTTT.

The chain employs TRBV11-2 and TRBJ2-5; tentatively, D is TRBD1 (5 bases). The CDR3 has 15 residues. Germline V lookup: CDR1 SGHAT, CDR2 FQNNGV. Trimming left V 6 bases short and J 7 bases short, with 21 bases between. The CDR3 DNA reads TGTGCCAGCAGATTATTAACCGACAGCATGCGGACCCAGTACTTC. This encodes CASRLLTDSMRTQYF.

The chain carries TRBV18 and TRBJ1-1; 9 bases line up with TRBD1. The germline V gene has CDR1 KGHSH and CDR2 LQKENI. Trimming took 4 bases from V and 0 from J; bases not matched to a gene: 6. The CDR3 extends over 16 amino acids. CDR3 amino acids: CASSRSQGAMNTEAFF. CDR3 bases: TGTGCCAGCTCACGATCACAGGGGGCTATGAACACTGAAGCTTTCTTT.

This chain connects TRBV19 to TRBJ1-1; D gene ambiguous. The V and J ends lost 3 bases and 1 base respectively, with 12 bases between them. The length of the CDR3 is 15 residues. Germline V gene sequence: CDR1 LNHDA, CDR2 SQIVND (reference sequence). Here the CDR3 DNA reads TGTGCCAGTAGTATTTGGTCCGGAGCGAACACTGAAGCTTTCTTT. It codes for CASSIWSGANTEAFF.

The rearrangement links TRBV7-9 to TRBJ2-3; 7 nucleotides agree with TRBD1. Germline loops: CDR1 SEHNR, CDR2 FQNEAQ (reference sequence). The CDR3 extends over 15 amino acids. After removal of 6 bases from V and 4 bases from J, the junction contained 10 bases not matched to a gene. CDR3 residues: CASRLTGAGADTQYF. CDR3 nucleotides: TGTGCCAGCAGACTAACAGGGGCAGGGGCAGATACGCAGTATTTT.

This sequence joins TRBV7-9 and TRBJ2-7; D tentatively reads TRBD1 or TRBD2 (5 bases each). V lost 5 bases and J 4 bases, leaving 18 bases between the germline ends. The CDR3 length is 15 residues. Germline V gives CDR1 SEHNR, CDR2 FQNEAQ (reference sequence). CDR3 bases: TGTGCCAGCAGCCCCGTCCGGGACCTATCTTACGAGCAGTACTTC. Translation gives CASSPVRDLSYEQYF.

This clone showed up just once. This chain uses TRBV19 with TRBJ1-5; 7 nucleotides match TRBD1. V shed 6 bases and J 7 bases; nucleotides not matched to a gene: 12. Germline CDR1 and CDR2: LNHDA and SQIVND (reference sequence). The CDR3 loop spans 15 amino acids. The CDR3 protein is CASRGTGETRQPQHF. The DNA for the CDR3 is TGTGCCAGTAGGGGAACAGGGGAGACAAGACAGCCCCAGCATTTT.

The gene calls are TRBV29-1 and TRBJ2-7; 9 nucleotides line up with TRBD1. Looked up from germline, CDR1 is SQVTM and CDR2 is ANQGSEA. CDR3 size: 14 residues. After removal of 1 base from V and 5 bases from J, the junction contained 6 bases not matched to a gene. CDR3 nucleotides: TGCAGCGTTGAAGGGAGGGACAGGGTGAACGAGCAGTACTTC. Its protein product is CSVEGRDRVNEQYF.

This sequence joins TRBV9 and TRBJ2-7, with 7 bases matching TRBD2. J gave up 5 bases and V 4 bases, and 21 bases lay outside the gene matches. Germline-derived CDR1 and CDR2 are SGDLS and YYNGEE. The CDR3 has 18 residues. CDR3: CASSPSTSTEGLLDEQYF. The CDR3 DNA is TGTGCCAGCAGCCCGAGTACATCGACAGAGGGACTACTTGACGAGCAGTACTTC.

J is TRBJ1-2 and V is TRBV2, with D tentatively TRBD1 (5 bases). V was trimmed by 4 bases and J by 2 bases, leaving 11 bases between them. Germline-derived CDR1 and CDR2 are SNHLY and FYNNEI. The CDR3 covers 14 residues. Written as DNA, the CDR3 is TGTGCCAGCAGTGTCGAGGGGACGAACTATGGCTACACCTTC. Translated, it gives CASSVEGTNYGYTF.

This clone came up once. This sequence joins TRBV3-1 (or the pseudogene TRBV3-2) and TRBJ2-5; maybe TRBD2 (6 bases). The CDR3 is made up of 15 amino acids. The V end lost 3 bases, the J end lost 9 bases, and 20 bases lay between the germline ends. Germline V gene lookup returns CDR1 LGHDT and CDR2 YNNKEL (reference sequence). This CDR3 is CASSQAPPAGLAQYF. As DNA, the CDR3 is TGTGCCAGCAGCCAGGCGCCCCCCGCGGGGTTGGCCCAGTACTTC.

The V gene is TRBV6-5, the J gene TRBJ1-3; D is possibly TRBD1 (6 bases). The V gene's germline CDR1 is MNHEY and CDR2 SVGAGI. The CDR3 spans 13 residues. The V end was cut by 6 bases, the J end by 3 bases, with 9 bases between. CDR3 sequence: CASSPGVGNTIYF. DNA for the CDR3: TGTGCCAGCAGCCCAGGGGTTGGAAACACCATATATTTT.

This chain links TRBV6-2 or TRBV6-3 with TRBJ2-7; TRBD1 matches at 8 bases. Germline CDR1 and CDR2: MNHEY and SVGEGT. The CDR3 totals 13 residues. Germline trimming cut 4 bases from V and 9 bases from J; bases unmatched to any gene: 8. DNA for the CDR3: TGTGCCAGCAGTTCGACAGGGGAAGGTTGGCAGTACTTC. Translated: CASSSTGEGWQYF.

CDR3 nucleotide sequence: TGTGCCAGCAGCTTAAACCCAGGAAATAATCAGCCCCAGCATTTT. Protein product: CASSLNPGNNQPQHF. The gene calls are TRBV7-8 and TRBJ1-5, with no clear D. The CDR3 length is 15 residues. Germline V gives CDR1 SGHVS, CDR2 FQNEAQ. Trimming took 2 bases from V and 4 from J, leaving 12 bases between them.

V gene TRBV27 combines with J gene TRBJ2-7, with 10 bases that match TRBD1. This CDR3 region has 15 residues. The junction had 7 bases not matched to a gene; V was cut back by 4 bases and J by 4 bases. Germline CDR1 MNHEY, CDR2 SMNVEV (reference sequence). CDR3 region: CASSSKTGGLYEQYF. The CDR3 DNA is TGTGCCAGCAGTTCGAAGACAGGGGGCCTATACGAGCAGTACTTC.

This clone has a single count. The rearrangement uses TRBV10-1 and TRBJ2-1; the D gene is possibly TRBD1 (5 bases). V was trimmed by 3 bases and J by 0 bases, leaving 9 bases between them. This CDR3 has 15 amino acids. Looked up from germline, CDR1 is WNHNN and CDR2 is SYGVQD (reference sequence). CDR3 residues: CASSEGVSSYNEQFF. CDR3 in DNA: TGCGCCAGCAGTGAAGGGGTTAGCTCCTACAATGAGCAGTTCTTC.

The chain couples TRBV2 to TRBJ1-6, with D possibly TRBD1 on 6 matching bases. CDR1 SNHLY and CDR2 FYNNEI come from the germline V gene. V lost 2 bases to trimming and J lost 5 bases, with 7 bases between them. This CDR3 has 14 amino acids. CDR3 bases: TGTGCCAGCAGTGAAAGACAGGATAATTCACCCCTCCACTTT. Its protein product is CASSERQDNSPLHF.

The V call is TRBV5-1, the J call TRBJ2-2; tentatively, D is TRBD2 (5 bases). This CDR3 contains 12 residues. V was cut by 3 bases and J by 5 bases, with 5 bases left in between. Germline V CDR1 and CDR2: SGHRS, YFSETQ. The CDR3 DNA follows: TGCGCCAGCAGCTCGGGGACCGGGGAGCTGTTTTTT. Its protein product is CASSSGTGELFF.

The chain employs TRBV12-5 and TRBJ1-5; D ambiguous. Germline V gene data show CDR1 as LGHNT and CDR2 as FRNRAP. The ends were cut back, 5 bases at V and 6 bases at J, with 5 bases in the middle. The CDR3 extends over 11 amino acids. The chain's CDR3 is CASGGGQPQHF. In DNA, the CDR3 is TGTGCTAGTGGTGGAGGTCAGCCCCAGCATTTT.

The chain couples TRBV5-1 to TRBJ2-1, with no clear D. Looked up from germline, CDR1 is SGHRS and CDR2 is YFSETQ. CDR3 length equals 14 residues. The V and J ends lost 0 bases and 4 bases respectively, with 8 bases between them. Written as DNA, the CDR3 is TGCGCCAGCAGCTTGGATGGGTATTACAATGAGCAGTTCTTC. Translation gives CASSLDGYYNEQFF.

The chain couples TRBV11-2 to TRBJ2-1, with 7 bases lining up with TRBD1. With V trimmed by 5 bases and J by 8 bases, 15 bases remained unmatched. The CDR3 extends over 16 amino acids. The germline V gene encodes CDR1 SGHAT and CDR2 FQNNGV. Here the CDR3 reads CASSITGDGANHEQFF. The CDR3 coding sequence is TGTGCCAGCAGCATAACAGGGGACGGGGCAAACCATGAGCAGTTCTTC.

The chain couples TRBV6-2 or TRBV6-3 to TRBJ1-2; no reliable D call. V dropped 4 bases and J dropped 4 bases, with 10 bases sitting between them. Germline loops: CDR1 MNHEY, CDR2 SVGEGT. The CDR3 has 13 amino acids. CDR3 sequence (DNA): TGTGCCAGCAGTTCGAGACCCTCCTATGGCTACACCTTC. Translated, it gives CASSSRPSYGYTF.

The chain recombines TRBV5-1 with TRBJ1-1, with D tentatively TRBD1 (5 bases). Germline V gives CDR1 SGHRS, CDR2 YFSETQ. V gave up 0 bases and J gave up 6 bases, with 21 bases separating them. The CDR3 consists of 17 residues. For the CDR3, the DNA is TGCGCCAGCAGCTTGGGATACGGTATCGGGGGGAGCGCTGAAGCTTTCTTT. The encoded protein is CASSLGYGIGGSAEAFF.

The chain carries TRBV5-4 and TRBJ2-3; D gene ambiguous. CDR1 SGHNT and CDR2 YYREEE come from the germline V gene (reference sequence). CDR3 length equals 16 residues. V lost 4 bases and J lost 0, with 15 bases in between. CDR3: CASSLPGTLSTDTQYF. CDR3 DNA sequence: TGTGCCAGCAGCCTGCCGGGCACCCTAAGCACAGATACGCAGTATTTT.

CDR3: CASSQRVGAGNTEAFF. Here the CDR3 DNA reads TGTGCCAGCAGCCAGCGAGTAGGGGCAGGGAACACTGAAGCTTTCTTT. The chain recombines TRBV14 with TRBJ1-1; D is possibly TRBD1 (5 bases). CDR1 and CDR2 from the germline V gene are SGHDN and FVKESK. The CDR3 runs to 16 residues. Trimming stripped 3 bases from V and 1 base from J, with 15 bases between.

This clone is a singleton in its sample. This rearrangement joins TRBV2 to TRBJ1-5; 9 nucleotides agree with TRBD1. Germline V gene sequence: CDR1 SNHLY, CDR2 FYNNEI. V shed 6 bases and J 1 base; nucleotides not matched to a gene: 4. The CDR3 is made up of 15 amino acids. The CDR3 reads CASRDRGGSNQPQHF. The CDR3 DNA sequence: TGTGCCAGCAGGGACAGGGGAGGGAGCAATCAGCCCCAGCATTTT.

This clone was counted a single time. This chain connects TRBV5-6 to TRBJ1-6, with TRBD1 matching 9 bases. The CDR3 runs to 15 residues. Germline assignment: CDR1 SGHDT and CDR2 YYEEEE. With 0 bases clipped from V and 8 bases from J, the junction kept 3 bases outside the gene matches. CDR3 nucleotides: TGTGCCAGCAGCTTGGGGGACAGGGAACATTCACCCCTCCACTTT. Protein product: CASSLGDREHSPLHF.

V usage is TRBV10-2 and J usage is TRBJ2-5; D possibly corresponds to TRBD1 (6 bases). The CDR3 runs 14 residues. Germline V gene lookup returns CDR1 WSHSY and CDR2 SAAADI. Trimming left V 0 bases short and J 2 bases short, with 7 bases between. CDR3 nucleotides: TGCGCCAGCAGTGAGTCCGGACAGCAAGAGACCCAGTACTTC. Residues: CASSESGQQETQYF.